This T cell receptor (beta chain) was sequenced in a study of T cell therapy after organ transplantation. Of note for this clone: Its antigen is as yet unknown.

Data came from immunoSEQ multiplex PCR; TCRdb stores just in-frame clones and leaves some out. The sample includes about 48,000 clones, about 95% of them seen just once. The sequence was obtained from a human patient who had received a solid organ transplant and had CMV disease. The sample was CD8+ T cells from blood, taken before autologous CMV-specific T cell therapy.

The CDR3 sequence is CASSGVLAGGPGTDTQYF. CDR3 DNA sequence: TGTGCCAGTAGCGGAGTGCTAGCGGGAGGGCCGGGCACAGATACGCAGTATTTT. The rearrangement uses TRBV19 and TRBJ2-3; 12 positions agree with TRBD2. The V gene's germline CDR1 is LNHDA and CDR2 SQIVND (reference sequence). V trimming: 6 bases; J trimming: 1 base; junction bases outside the gene matches: 11. This CDR3 region has 18 residues.